This T cell receptor beta chain was identified during a study of blood T cell repertoires in COVID-19. Study-level background: PBMCs, B-cell-depleted T cells, or T cells were the source of the cDNA or gDNA that made up the material.

Original data processing: Using reference gene primer amplification, nucleated cell counts were estimated. Sequencing used immunoSEQ multiplex PCR; TCRdb keeps in-frame clones, though not all of them. V, J and clone size are those of that table, while D and trimming were read from the DNA. The sample holds 300,000 or so clones, approximately 87% seen once. The CDR3 length is 15 residues. V gave up 7 bases and J gave up 8 bases, with 22 bases separating them. The germline gives CDR1 MNHNY, CDR2 SVGAGI (reference sequence). V is TRBV6-6 and J is TRBJ2-3; the D gene is possibly TRBD2 (6 bases). Sequenced input: peripheral blood. This receptor was obtained from a middle-aged woman who had recovered from COVID-19. In DNA form, the CDR3 reads TGTGCCAGCACCACCCGACAGAGGGGAGGTGGTACGCAGTATTTT. This translates into CASTTRQRGGGTQYF.